The 23 T cell receptor beta chains below were found in one sample sequenced in a study of blood T cell repertoires in COVID-19 (dated by TCRdb to the early 2020s). Libraries were prepared through the immunoSEQ multiplex PCR assay. Held by TCRdb, this immuneACCESS table contains in-frame sequences only and omits some clones. Under half of the omission traces to an unresolved V gene where checked; the cause of the rest is unknown. This sample holds over 30,000 clones; over 80% were observed only once. The ten largest clones add up to over 9.5% of the sample. The sequenced sample consisted of peripheral blood. Receptor source: a man older than 75 with active COVID-19.

The genes are TRBV12-3 or TRBV12-4 and TRBJ2-1; D gene ambiguous. The CDR3 spans 13 residues. Between the trimmed V and J ends, which lost 3 bases and 6 bases, there was a span of 9 bases. CDR3 DNA sequence: TGTGCCAGCAGTTTTTCCACAGTCAATGAGCAGTTCTTC. Encoded protein: CASSFSTVNEQFF.

This clone came up once. The V call is TRBV27, the J call TRBJ2-1; the D gene is possibly TRBD1 (5 bases). The germline V and J ends were trimmed by 4 bases and 8 bases, with 18 bases remaining between them. This CDR3 is built from 15 residues. Germline-derived CDR1 and CDR2 are MNHEY and SMNVEV (reference sequence). CDR3 in DNA: TGTGCCAGCAGTTCCGCCAGGGCCCAGGTATATGAGCAGTTCTTC. Protein product: CASSSARAQVYEQFF.

This clone turned up a few times. The chain uses TRBV28 and TRBJ1-2; no clear D. From germline, CDR1 is MDHEN and CDR2 SYDVKM. The CDR3 runs to 13 residues. The germline V and J ends were trimmed by 3 bases and 4 bases, with 9 bases remaining between them. The CDR3 loop is CASSLFQAYGYTF. CDR3 coding DNA: TGTGCCAGCAGTTTGTTCCAGGCCTATGGCTACACCTTC.

The chain is built from TRBV28 and TRBJ2-1, with TRBD1 identical over 7 bases. This CDR3 is built from 15 residues. V lost 6 bases to trimming and J lost 1 base; unmatched junction nucleotides: 6. Germline assignment: CDR1 MDHEN and CDR2 SYDVKM. The CDR3 bases are TGTGCCAGCAGGGAAAGGACAGGTTCCTACAATGAGCAGTTCTTC. As protein: CASRERTGSYNEQFF.

The chain uses TRBV2 and TRBJ2-3, with TRBD2 matching over 8 bases. This CDR3 has 15 amino acids. The V gene's germline CDR1 is SNHLY and CDR2 FYNNEI. Trimming cost V 6 bases and J 1 base; bases outside gene matches: 6. The CDR3 DNA sequence: TGTGCCAGCAGCCCCGGGACTAGTGGCACAGATACGCAGTATTTT. This codes for CASSPGTSGTDTQYF.

The chain joins TRBV15 to TRBJ1-4, with unresolved D. The CDR3 sequence is 14 residues long. Deletions cut 0 bases from V and 8 bases from J, with 10 bases between. CDR1 is LNHNV and CDR2 is YYDKDF in the germline V gene (reference sequence). The CDR3 spells CATSRDQVSEKLFF. The CDR3 coding sequence is TGTGCCACCAGCAGAGATCAGGTTTCAGAAAAACTGTTTTTT. The whole variable domain, remainder taken from reference TRBV15 and TRBJ1-4, is DAMVIQNPRYQVTQFGKPVTLSCSQTLNHNVMYWYQQKSSQAPKLLFHYYDKDFNNEADTPDNFQSRRPNTSFCFLDIRSPGLGDTAMYLCATSRDQVSEKLFFGSGTQLSVL.

In its sample, this clone was seen once. J is TRBJ2-3 and V is TRBV5-8, with 8 bases aligning to TRBD2. The V gene end was trimmed by 2 bases and the J gene end by 4 bases; junction bases not matched to a gene: 3. Germline CDR1 is SGHTS and CDR2 is YDEGEE. The CDR3 sequence is 14 residues long. The CDR3 protein is CASSFPAGADTQYF. CDR3 DNA sequence: TGTGCCAGCAGCTTTCCAGCGGGAGCAGATACGCAGTATTTT.

The V gene is TRBV28, the J gene TRBJ2-2; D may be TRBD1 (5 bases). Trimming pared 4 bases from V and 7 bases from J, leaving 7 bases between. The germline CDR1 and CDR2 sequences are MDHEN and SYDVKM. The CDR3 runs to 12 residues. This CDR3 reads CASSWGVGELFF. In DNA, the CDR3 is TGTGCCAGCAGTTGGGGCGTCGGGGAGCTGTTTTTT.

This sequence joins TRBV7-9 and TRBJ1-1; TRBD1 might be the D (5 bases). Trimming left V 5 bases short and J 3 bases short, with 13 bases between. This CDR3 spans 14 amino acids. The germline CDR1 and CDR2 sequences are SEHNR and FQNEAQ (reference sequence). CDR3: CASSQGSGYTEAFF. For the CDR3, the DNA is TGTGCCAGCAGCCAAGGGTCAGGGTACACTGAAGCTTTCTTT.

This chain uses TRBV2 with TRBJ2-1; the match to TRBD2 covers 14 bases. V gave up 2 bases and J gave up 8 bases; unmatched junction bases: 5. CDR3 length equals 16 residues. CDR1 SNHLY and CDR2 FYNNEI come from the germline V gene. CDR3 DNA: TGTGCCAGCAGTGAAAGGGGACTAGCGGGAGTTTATGAGCAGTTCTTC. It is translated as CASSERGLAGVYEQFF.

V usage is TRBV4-3 and J usage is TRBJ1-4; TRBD1 agrees at 10 bases. The V segment lost 0 bases and the J segment 8 bases; nucleotides outside the gene matches: 12. CDR1 LGHNA and CDR2 YSLEER come from the germline V gene. This CDR3 has 18 residues. The CDR3 DNA reads as TGCGCCAGCAGCCAAGAGGCGACAGGGGGCCTTAAACGCGAAAAACTGTTTTTT. Protein sequence: CASSQEATGGLKREKLFF.

The chain couples TRBV5-6 to TRBJ2-1; 7 positions match TRBD2. Germline V lookup: CDR1 SGHDT, CDR2 YYEEEE. V gave up 6 bases and J gave up 6 bases; unmatched junction bases: 12. The length of the CDR3 is 15 residues. CDR3 protein: CASTAEGWEGNEQFF. DNA of the CDR3: TGTGCCAGCACAGCCGAGGGCTGGGAGGGCAATGAGCAGTTCTTC. The variable domain in full, with the rest retrieved from reference TRBV5-6 and TRBJ2-1, is DAGVTQSPTHLIKTRGQQVTLRCSPKSGHDTVSWYQQALGQGPQFIFQYYEEEERQRGNFPDRFSGHQFPNYSSELNVNALLLGDSALYLCASTAEGWEGNEQFFGPGTRLTVL.

This clone was detected once. This chain links TRBV25-1 with TRBJ1-2; 7 bases match TRBD1. V lost 2 bases, J lost 7 bases, and 7 bases stayed unmatched. The CDR3 has 14 amino acids. From germline, CDR1 is MGHDK and CDR2 SYGVNS. In DNA form, the CDR3 reads TGTGCCAGCAGTGAACCGGGGACAGCTGGTGGCTACACCTTC. Protein sequence: CASSEPGTAGGYTF.

CDR3 in amino acids: CASSFSQGRGYTF. The CDR3 nucleotides read TGTGCCAGCAGTTTTTCACAGGGTAGAGGCTACACCTTC. J is TRBJ1-2 and V is TRBV27; a possible D gene is TRBD1 (6 bases). V was clipped by 3 bases and J by 8 bases, with 13 bases between them. The germline V gene encodes CDR1 MNHEY and CDR2 SMNVEV (reference sequence). This CDR3 has 13 amino acids.

This chain joins TRBV10-3 and TRBJ1-6; TRBD1 matches 7 bases. CDR3 length: 14 amino acids. J gave up 5 bases and V 6 bases, and 4 bases lay outside the gene matches. Germline CDR1 reads ENHRY; CDR2 reads SYGVKD. CDR3: CAISGTDNNSPLHF. DNA for the CDR3: TGTGCCATCAGCGGGACAGATAATAATTCACCCCTCCACTTT.

In DNA form, the CDR3 reads TGTGCCAGCAGTAGACACAGGAATAGCAATCAGCCCCAGCATTTT. Protein product: CASSRHRNSNQPQHF. This sequence joins TRBV6-5 and TRBJ1-5, with D possibly TRBD1 on 5 matching bases. Deletions cut 5 bases from V and 0 bases from J, with 11 bases between. The CDR3 has 15 residues. CDR1 is MNHEY, CDR2 SVGAGI, per germline.

This clone showed up just once. The genes are TRBV19 and TRBJ1-6, with TRBD1 matching over 8 bases. The CDR3 is 16 amino acids. The V and J ends lost 6 bases and 0 bases, in that order; junction bases with no gene match: 4. Germline CDR1 and CDR2: LNHDA and SQIVND (reference sequence). The chain's CDR3 is CASSRDRSSYNSPLHF. The CDR3 DNA sequence: TGTGCCAGTAGCCGGGACAGGAGCTCCTATAATTCACCCCTCCACTTT.

CDR3 residues: CASSLRTGTGELFF. The CDR3 DNA is TGCGCCAGCAGCCTAAGGACAGGAACCGGGGAGCTGTTTTTT. The chain carries TRBV5-1 and TRBJ2-2; 7 nucleotides line up with TRBD1. The CDR3 totals 14 residues. V shed 4 bases and J 5 bases; nucleotides not matched to a gene: 5. Germline V lookup: CDR1 SGHRS, CDR2 YFSETQ.

This chain links TRBV5-4 with TRBJ2-4, with D uncertain. From germline, CDR1 is SGHNT and CDR2 YYREEE (reference sequence). Trimming cost V 0 bases and J 5 bases, with 9 bases left between them. This CDR3 contains 14 residues. The CDR3 spells CASSLDASENIQYF. CDR3 DNA sequence: TGTGCCAGCAGCTTGGATGCATCGGAAAACATTCAGTACTTC.

V and J are TRBV19 and TRBJ2-1; 10 positions match TRBD2. Per the germline V gene, CDR1 is LNHDA and CDR2 is SQIVND (reference sequence). CDR3 length equals 17 residues. The V gene end was trimmed by 4 bases and the J gene end by 0 bases; junction bases not matched to a gene: 6. CDR3 in DNA: TGTGCCAGTAGTACTTCGACTAGCGGGCGCTCCTACAATGAGCAGTTCTTC. It translates to CASSTSTSGRSYNEQFF.

The chain combines TRBV28 with TRBJ1-5; 8 bases align to TRBD1. The CDR3 covers 14 residues. CDR1 is MDHEN, CDR2 SYDVKM, per germline. The ends lost 4 bases at V and 7 bases at J; junction bases unmatched: 6. Here the CDR3 DNA reads TGTGCCAGCAGTTCAGGGGGCGCGGGGCAGCCCCAGCATTTT. Translated, it gives CASSSGGAGQPQHF. Variable domain in full (rest from reference TRBV28 and TRBJ1-5): DVKVTQSSRYLVKRTGEKVFLECVQDMDHENMFWYRQDPGLGLRLIYFSYDVKMKEKGDIPEGYSVSREKKERFSLILESASTNQTSMYLCASSSGGAGQPQHFGDGTRLSIL.

The CDR3, as DNA: TGTGCCAGCAGCCTCCAAGCGGGAGGGGAATACGAGCAGTACTTC. Residues: CASSLQAGGEYEQYF. The rearrangement uses TRBV5-5 and TRBJ2-7; 10 bases are shared with TRBD2. CDR1 is SGHKS and CDR2 is YYEKEE in the germline V gene (reference sequence). V trimming: 4 bases; J trimming: 4 bases; junction bases outside the gene matches: 8. The CDR3 is 15 residues long.

The chain employs TRBV3-1 (or the pseudogene TRBV3-2) and TRBJ2-1, with D possibly matching TRBD2 (6 bases). CDR3 size: 15 residues. Germline V gene sequence: CDR1 LGHDT, CDR2 YNNKEL (reference sequence). Trimming cost V 1 base and J 7 bases, with 14 bases left between them. DNA of the CDR3: TGTGCCAGCAGCCAAGTGGCGGGAACCTTAAATGAGCAGTTCTTC. Translated, it gives CASSQVAGTLNEQFF.